This T cell receptor (beta chain) was documented in a study of blood T cell repertoires in COVID-19. About this clone: Other DNA sequences within the sample encode an identical CDR3.

Method: immunoSEQ multiplex PCR; TCRdb's copy keeps in-frame clones and lacks some. The profile shows around 280,000 clones, 85% of them singletons. The germline V gene encodes CDR1 SGDLS and CDR2 YYNGEE. V was pared by 0 bases and J by 0 bases, with 2 bases of the junction left unmatched. The CDR3 runs 16 residues. The clonotype was recovered from a woman between 50 and 59 years old with active or convalescent COVID-19. Sequenced: peripheral blood. The chain links TRBV9 to TRBJ2-2; TRBD2 aligns across 7 bases. CDR3 sequence reads: CASSVVSGANTGELFF. The CDR3 coding sequence is TGTGCCAGCAGCGTAGTGAGCGGGGCGAACACCGGGGAGCTGTTTTTT.